The entry below gives a single T cell receptor beta chain sequence along with its context. How the authors handled the data: Nucleated cell number was recorded as an estimate derived from reference gene primer amplification. The data were produced by immunoSEQ multiplex PCR, yet TCRdb's version contains in-frame clones alone and is incomplete. The V and J calls and clone size were taken over from that table, and D and trimming were inferred from the DNA. This sample has 240,000 or so clones, with 88% found just once. The ends were cut back, 3 bases at V and 3 bases at J, with 20 bases in the middle. The germline V gene has CDR1 KGHSH and CDR2 LQKENI. The CDR3 spans 17 residues. This specimen comes from a study of blood T cell repertoires in COVID-19. For the study at large: The origin of the acute and convalescent COVID-19 samples was the United States, Italy and Spain. In each case, the material was cDNA or gDNA derived from T cells, B-cell-depleted T cells, or PBMCs.

This chain connects TRBV18 to TRBJ1-1, with D maybe TRBD1 (5 bases). The material sequenced was peripheral blood. This clonotype originated in a woman aged 40 to 50 who had recovered from COVID-19. The CDR3 DNA sequence: TGTGCCAGCTCACCCCCCGGAGGGGCCCGGGGGGACACTGAAGCTTTCTTT. Protein product: CASSPPGGARGDTEAFF.